The sample holds a few counts of the clone carrying this TCR gamma chain. The junction departs from germline at one end; a sequencing error may be responsible. This CDR3 region has 10 residues. Germline V gene sequence: CDR1 VENAVY, CDR2 YDSYNSRV. TCRdb re-called the RT-PCR reads using CATT. The sample carries roughly 3,700 gamma-chain clones, approximately 4.9% recorded once. This sample is drawn from a study of gamma-delta T cells after stem cell transplantation. The sequencing sample was made of gamma-delta T cells. The gene calls are TRGV8 and TRGJ1 or TRGJ2. The TCR sequence derives from a human donor. It is not recorded whose cells these are; they may come from a transplant donor. The CDR3 DNA reads TGTGCCGCCTGGGAGAATAAGAAACTCTTT. It translates to CAAWENKKLF.